Listed below are T cell receptor beta chains from one sample, sequenced in a study of T cell repertoires in cytomegalovirus infection. TCRdb fed the reads into MiXCR, producing one record per CDR3 protein. Seen here are 150,000 to 200,000 distinct CDR3 sequences, roughly 19% observed once, and the top ten hold less than 3%. The specimen was PBMCs. The origin of the receptors is a human donor in good health (CMV status not recorded). Some clones in this sample may be carry-over from other donors' samples. Both conserved end residues are part of each CDR3.

J gene: TRBJ2-2; V gene: TRBV19; CDR3 protein: CASSITFTGELFF
J gene: TRBJ1-2; V gene: TRBV5-5; CDR3 protein: CASSLGTAPGYTF
J gene: TRBJ1-6; V gene: TRBV5-1; CDR3 protein: CASSLATGRNNSPLHF
J gene: TRBJ1-1; V gene: TRBV6-6; CDR3 protein: CASSYSTALNTEAFF
J gene: TRBJ1-1; V gene: TRBV6-6; CDR3 protein: CAILDRENTEAFF
J gene: TRBJ2-1; V gene: TRBV5-5; CDR3 protein: CASSLGTSARDNEQFF
J gene: TRBJ2-7; V gene: TRBV4-1; CDR3 protein: CASSQALGPAYEQYF
J gene: TRBJ2-1; V gene: TRBV3-1; CDR3 protein: CASSQGGEQEQFF
J gene: TRBJ1-1; V gene: TRBV29-1; CDR3 protein: CSARPGTRSTEAFF
J gene: TRBJ2-5; V gene: TRBV20-1; CDR3 protein: CSASYQWAGGNQETQYF
J gene: TRBJ2-1; V gene: TRBV20-1; CDR3 protein: CSARPLAGENGEQFF
J gene: TRBJ2-7; V gene: TRBV7-4; CDR3 protein: CASSPEPGTGVHEQYF
J gene: TRBJ2-1; V gene: TRBV6-6; CDR3 protein: CASSSSSSSATINEQFF
J gene: TRBJ2-1; V gene: TRBV12-3/TRBV12-4; CDR3 protein: CASSFTSRNNEQFF
J gene: TRBJ2-7; V gene: TRBV7-2; CDR3 protein: CASSRNGVHEQYF
J gene: TRBJ2-7; V gene: TRBV30; CDR3 protein: CAWSAADGNYEQYF